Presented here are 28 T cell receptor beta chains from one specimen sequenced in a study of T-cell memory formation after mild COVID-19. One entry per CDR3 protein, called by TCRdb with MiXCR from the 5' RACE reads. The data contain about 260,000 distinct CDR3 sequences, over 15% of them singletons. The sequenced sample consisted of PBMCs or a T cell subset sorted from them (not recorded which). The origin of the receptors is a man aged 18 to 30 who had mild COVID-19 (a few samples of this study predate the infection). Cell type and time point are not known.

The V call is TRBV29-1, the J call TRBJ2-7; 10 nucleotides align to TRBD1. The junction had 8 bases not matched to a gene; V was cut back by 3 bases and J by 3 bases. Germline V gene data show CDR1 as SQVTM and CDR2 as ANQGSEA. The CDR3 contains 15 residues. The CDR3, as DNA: TGCAGCGTTGACGAGGGGACAGGGGATTACTACGAGCAGTACTTC. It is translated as CSVDEGTGDYYEQYF.

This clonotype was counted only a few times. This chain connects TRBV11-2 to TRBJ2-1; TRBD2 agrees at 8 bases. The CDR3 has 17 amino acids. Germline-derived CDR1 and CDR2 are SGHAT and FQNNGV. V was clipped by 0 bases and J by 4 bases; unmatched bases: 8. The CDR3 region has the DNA TGTGCCAGCAGCTTAGAACGTAGCGGGGTAAGATACAATGAGCAGTTCTTC. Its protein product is CASSLERSGVRYNEQFF.

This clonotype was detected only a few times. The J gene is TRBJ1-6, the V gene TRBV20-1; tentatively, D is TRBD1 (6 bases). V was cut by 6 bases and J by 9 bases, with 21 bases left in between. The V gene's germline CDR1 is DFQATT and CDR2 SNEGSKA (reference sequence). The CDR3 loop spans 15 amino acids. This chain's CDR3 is CSAREEGARGSPLHF. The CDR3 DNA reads TGCAGTGCCCGAGAGGAAGGGGCCAGGGGTTCACCCCTCCACTTT.

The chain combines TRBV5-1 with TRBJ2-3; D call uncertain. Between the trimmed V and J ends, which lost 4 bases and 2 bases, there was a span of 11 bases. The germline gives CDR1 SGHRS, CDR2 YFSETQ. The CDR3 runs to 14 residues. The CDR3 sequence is CASSTQKFTDTQYF. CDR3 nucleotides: TGCGCCAGCAGCACCCAGAAGTTCACAGATACGCAGTATTTT.

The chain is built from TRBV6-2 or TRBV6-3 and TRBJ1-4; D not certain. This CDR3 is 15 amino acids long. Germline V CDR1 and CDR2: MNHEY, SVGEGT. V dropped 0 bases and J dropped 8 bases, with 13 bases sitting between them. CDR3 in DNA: TGTGCCAGCAGTTACTCTGGCGGACTTGGCGAAAAACTGTTTTTT. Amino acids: CASSYSGGLGEKLFF.

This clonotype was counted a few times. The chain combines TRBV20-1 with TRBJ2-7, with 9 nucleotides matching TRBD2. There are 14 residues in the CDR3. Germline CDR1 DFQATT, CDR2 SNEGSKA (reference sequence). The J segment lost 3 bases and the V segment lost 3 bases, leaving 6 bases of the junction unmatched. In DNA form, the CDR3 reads TGCAGTGCTAGGGGGGCTAGCGGGGTCTACGAGCAGTACTTC. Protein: CSARGASGVYEQYF.

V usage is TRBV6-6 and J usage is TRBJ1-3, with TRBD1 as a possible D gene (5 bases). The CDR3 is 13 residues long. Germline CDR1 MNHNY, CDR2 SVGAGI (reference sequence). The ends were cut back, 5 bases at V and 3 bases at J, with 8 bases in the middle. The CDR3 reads CASSGRVGNTIYF. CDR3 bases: TGTGCCAGCAGTGGCAGGGTTGGAAACACCATATATTTT.

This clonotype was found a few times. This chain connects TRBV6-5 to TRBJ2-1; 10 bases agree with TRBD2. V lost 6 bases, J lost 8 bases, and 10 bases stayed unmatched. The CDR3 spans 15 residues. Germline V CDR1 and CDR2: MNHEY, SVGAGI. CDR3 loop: CASSYKRGGRDEQFF. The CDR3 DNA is TGTGCCAGCAGCTATAAGCGGGGGGGCCGCGATGAGCAGTTCTTC.

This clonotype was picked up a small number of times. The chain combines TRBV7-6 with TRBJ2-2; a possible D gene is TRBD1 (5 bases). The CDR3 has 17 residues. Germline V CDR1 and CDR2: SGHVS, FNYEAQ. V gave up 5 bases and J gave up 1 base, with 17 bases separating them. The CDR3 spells CASSRRVWQGNTGELFF. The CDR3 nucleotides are TGTGCCAGCAGCCGGAGAGTGTGGCAGGGGAACACCGGGGAGCTGTTTTTT.

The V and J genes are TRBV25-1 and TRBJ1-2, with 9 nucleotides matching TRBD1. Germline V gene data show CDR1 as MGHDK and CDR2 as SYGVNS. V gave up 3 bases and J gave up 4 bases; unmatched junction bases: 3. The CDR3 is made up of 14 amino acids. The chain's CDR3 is CASSDDRGSYGYTF. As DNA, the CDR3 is TGTGCCAGCAGTGATGACAGGGGGTCCTATGGCTACACCTTC.

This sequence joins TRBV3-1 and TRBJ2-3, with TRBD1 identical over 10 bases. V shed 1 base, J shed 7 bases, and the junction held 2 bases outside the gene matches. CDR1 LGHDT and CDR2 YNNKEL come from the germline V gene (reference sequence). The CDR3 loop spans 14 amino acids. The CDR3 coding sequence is TGTGCCAGCAGCCAAGGACAGGGGGCCCATACGCAGTATTTT. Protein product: CASSQGQGAHTQYF.

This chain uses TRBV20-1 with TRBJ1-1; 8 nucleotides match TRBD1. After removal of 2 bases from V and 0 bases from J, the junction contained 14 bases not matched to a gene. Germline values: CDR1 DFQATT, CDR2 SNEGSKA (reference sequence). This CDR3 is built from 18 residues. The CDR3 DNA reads TGCAGTGCTAGACCCCCCCGGGACAGGCAAGTTATGAACACTGAAGCTTTCTTT. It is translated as CSARPPRDRQVMNTEAFF.

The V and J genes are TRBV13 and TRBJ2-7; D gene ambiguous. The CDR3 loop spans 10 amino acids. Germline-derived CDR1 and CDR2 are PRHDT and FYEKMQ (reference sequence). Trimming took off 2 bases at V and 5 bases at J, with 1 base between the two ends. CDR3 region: CASSLHEQYV. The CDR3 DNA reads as TGTGCCAGCAGCTTACACGAGCAGTACGTC.

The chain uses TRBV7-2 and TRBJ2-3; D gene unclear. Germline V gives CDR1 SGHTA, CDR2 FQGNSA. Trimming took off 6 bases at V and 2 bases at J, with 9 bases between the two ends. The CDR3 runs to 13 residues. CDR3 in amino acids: CASRPRITDTQYF. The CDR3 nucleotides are TGTGCCAGCAGACCGAGGATCACAGATACGCAGTATTTT.

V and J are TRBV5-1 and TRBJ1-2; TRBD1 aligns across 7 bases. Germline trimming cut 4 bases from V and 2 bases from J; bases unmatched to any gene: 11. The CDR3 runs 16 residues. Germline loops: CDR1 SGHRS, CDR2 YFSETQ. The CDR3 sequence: CASSPGTASMNYGYTF. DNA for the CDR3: TGCGCCAGCAGCCCGGGGACAGCTTCAATGAACTATGGCTACACCTTC.

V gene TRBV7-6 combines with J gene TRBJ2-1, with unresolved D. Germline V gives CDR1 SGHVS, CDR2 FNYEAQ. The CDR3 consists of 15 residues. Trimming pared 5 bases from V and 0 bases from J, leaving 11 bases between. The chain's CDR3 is CASSRAQSSYNEQFF. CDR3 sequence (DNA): TGTGCCAGCAGCCGAGCACAGAGCTCCTACAATGAGCAGTTCTTC.

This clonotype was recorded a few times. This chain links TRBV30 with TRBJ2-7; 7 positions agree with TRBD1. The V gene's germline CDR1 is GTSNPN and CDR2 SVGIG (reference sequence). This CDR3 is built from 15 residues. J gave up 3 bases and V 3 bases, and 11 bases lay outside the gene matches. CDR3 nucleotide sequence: TGTGCCTGGAGCCGAGGGCAGGGGGAATACTACGAGCAGTACTTC. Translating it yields CAWSRGQGEYYEQYF.

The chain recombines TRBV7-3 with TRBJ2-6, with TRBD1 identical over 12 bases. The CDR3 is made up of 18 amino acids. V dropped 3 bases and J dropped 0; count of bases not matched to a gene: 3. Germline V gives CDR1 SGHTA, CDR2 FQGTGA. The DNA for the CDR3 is TGTGCCAGCAGCTTCGGGACAGGGGGCTACTCTGGGGCCAACGTCCTGACTTTC. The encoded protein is CASSFGTGGYSGANVLTF.

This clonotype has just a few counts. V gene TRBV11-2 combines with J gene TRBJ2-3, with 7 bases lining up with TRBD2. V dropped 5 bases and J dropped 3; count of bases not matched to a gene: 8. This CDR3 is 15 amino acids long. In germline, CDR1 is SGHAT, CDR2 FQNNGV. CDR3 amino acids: CASSRPGGKTDTQYF. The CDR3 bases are TGTGCCAGCAGCCGTCCGGGGGGAAAGACAGATACGCAGTATTTT.

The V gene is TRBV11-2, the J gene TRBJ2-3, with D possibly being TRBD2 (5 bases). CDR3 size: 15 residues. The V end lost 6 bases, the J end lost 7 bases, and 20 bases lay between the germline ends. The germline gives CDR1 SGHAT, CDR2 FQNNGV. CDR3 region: CASSFSTSERYTQYF. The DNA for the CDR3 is TGTGCCAGCAGTTTTAGTACTAGTGAGAGGTATACGCAGTATTTT.

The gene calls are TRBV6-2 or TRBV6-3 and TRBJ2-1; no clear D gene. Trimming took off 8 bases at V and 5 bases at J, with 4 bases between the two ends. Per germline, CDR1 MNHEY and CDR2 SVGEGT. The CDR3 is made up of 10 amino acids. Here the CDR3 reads CASADNEQFF. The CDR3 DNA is TGTGCCAGCGCCGACAATGAGCAGTTCTTC.

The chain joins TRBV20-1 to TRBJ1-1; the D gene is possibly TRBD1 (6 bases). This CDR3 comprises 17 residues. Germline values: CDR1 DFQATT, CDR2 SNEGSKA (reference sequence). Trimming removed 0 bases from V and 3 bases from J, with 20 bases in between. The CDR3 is CSARDLAGVVAYTEAFF. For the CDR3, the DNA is TGCAGTGCTAGAGATCTGGCAGGGGTAGTCGCGTACACTGAAGCTTTCTTT.

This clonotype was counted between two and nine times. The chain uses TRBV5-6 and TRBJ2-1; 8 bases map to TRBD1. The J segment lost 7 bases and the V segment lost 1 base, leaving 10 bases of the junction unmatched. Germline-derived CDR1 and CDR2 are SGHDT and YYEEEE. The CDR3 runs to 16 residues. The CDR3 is CASSLRTGKVVNEQFF. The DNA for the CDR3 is TGTGCCAGCAGCTTGCGGACAGGGAAAGTGGTAAATGAGCAGTTCTTC.

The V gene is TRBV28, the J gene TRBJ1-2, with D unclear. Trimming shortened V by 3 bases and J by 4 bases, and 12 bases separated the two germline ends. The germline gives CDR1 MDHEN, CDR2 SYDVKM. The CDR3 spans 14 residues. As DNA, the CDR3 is TGTGCCAGCAGTTTGCGGGGTCAGGCCTATGGCTACACCTTC. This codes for CASSLRGQAYGYTF.

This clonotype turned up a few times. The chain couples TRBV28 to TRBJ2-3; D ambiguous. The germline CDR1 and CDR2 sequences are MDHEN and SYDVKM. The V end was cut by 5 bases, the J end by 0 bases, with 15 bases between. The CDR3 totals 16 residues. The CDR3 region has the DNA TGTGCCAGCAGTCTTAGTCGGTTGACTAGCACAGATACGCAGTATTTT. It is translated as CASSLSRLTSTDTQYF.

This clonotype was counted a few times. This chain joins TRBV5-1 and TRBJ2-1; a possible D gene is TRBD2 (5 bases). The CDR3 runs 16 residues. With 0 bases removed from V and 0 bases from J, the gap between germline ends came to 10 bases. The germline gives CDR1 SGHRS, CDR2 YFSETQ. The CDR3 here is CASSLVLGSSYNEQFF. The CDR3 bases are TGCGCCAGCAGCTTGGTGTTGGGGAGCTCCTACAATGAGCAGTTCTTC.

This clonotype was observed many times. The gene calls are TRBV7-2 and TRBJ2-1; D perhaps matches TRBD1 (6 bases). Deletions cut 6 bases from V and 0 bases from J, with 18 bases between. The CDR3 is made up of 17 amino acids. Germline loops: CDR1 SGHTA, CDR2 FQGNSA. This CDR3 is CASSRTGSSGSYNEQFF. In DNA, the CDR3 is TGTGCCAGCAGTCGTACAGGGTCCTCTGGCTCCTACAATGAGCAGTTCTTC. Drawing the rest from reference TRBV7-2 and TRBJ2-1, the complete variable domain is GAGVSQSPSNKVTEKGKDVELRCDPISGHTALYWYRQSLGQGLEFLIYFQGNSAPDKSGLPSDRFSAERTGGSVSTLTIQRTQQEDSAVYLCASSRTGSSGSYNEQFFGPGTRLTVL.

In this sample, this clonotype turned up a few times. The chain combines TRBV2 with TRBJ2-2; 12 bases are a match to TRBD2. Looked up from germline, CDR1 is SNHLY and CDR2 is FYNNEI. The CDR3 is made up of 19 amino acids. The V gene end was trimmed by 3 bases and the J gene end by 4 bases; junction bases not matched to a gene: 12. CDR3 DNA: TGTGCCAGCAGTGATAGACTAGCGGGGGAGATCGTCGTCACCGGGGAGCTGTTTTTT. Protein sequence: CASSDRLAGEIVVTGELFF.